This TCR beta chain was captured in a study of blood T cell repertoires in COVID-19. As for the study in general: The United States, Italy and Spain provided the acute and convalescent COVID-19 samples. T cells, B-cell-depleted T cells, or PBMCs supplied cDNA or gDNA.

Data came from immunoSEQ multiplex PCR; TCRdb stores just in-frame clones and leaves some out. This repertoire shows 150,000 to 200,000 clones, around 90% found once; its top ten account for approximately 9.4%. The CDR3 extends over 16 amino acids. The V end lost 1 base, the J end lost 8 bases, and 19 bases lay between the germline ends. Germline assignment: CDR1 SGDLS and CDR2 YYNGEE. This clone was detected only a few times. Enrollees, about 18 to 89 years old, lived in approximately 25 US areas. Cohort 3 donors were reported recovered after two negative PCRs, clearance, or symptom resolution. V usage is TRBV9 and J usage is TRBJ2-1; the D gene is possibly TRBD2 (5 bases). The material sequenced was PBMCs or T cells enriched from blood (not recorded which). The receptor comes from a young woman who had recovered from COVID-19. The CDR3 nucleotides are TGTGCCAGCAGCGTATTAAAGGGAGTCACGTTCCATGAGCAGTTCTTC. Translation: CASSVLKGVTFHEQFF.